The 32 T cell receptor beta chains below come from one sample, sequenced in a study of graft-versus-host responses after intestinal transplantation. No cognate antigen is known for these TCRs. Sequencing was performed with immunoSEQ multiplex PCR; in TCRdb, only in-frame clones are kept and a portion is missing. The table lists 90,000 to 95,000 clones, roughly 91% of them singletons. This specimen consisted of unstimulated CD8+ T cells sorted from spleen or lymph node cells, obtained before intestinal transplant. The receptor source for this set is a human donor who received an intestinal transplant.

The gene calls are TRBV27 and TRBJ1-4; no definite D call. CDR1 is MNHEY and CDR2 is SMNVEV in the germline V gene (reference sequence). This CDR3 is built from 11 residues. V dropped 5 bases and J dropped 10 bases, with 8 bases sitting between them. CDR3 nucleotide sequence: TGTGCCAGCAGTGACTCGGTAAAACTGTTTTTT. Amino acids: CASSDSVKLFF.

This clone appeared once. The CDR3 is CASSLTKGTYEQYF. The DNA of the CDR3 is TGTGCCAGCAGCCTTACTAAGGGGACCTACGAGCAGTACTTC. The chain employs TRBV14 and TRBJ2-7, with a possible D match to TRBD1 (5 bases). The germline V gene has CDR1 SGHDN and CDR2 FVKESK. This CDR3 is 14 amino acids long. Trimming left V 4 bases short and J 2 bases short, with 12 bases between.

The rearrangement links TRBV27 to TRBJ1-2; D is possibly TRBD1 (5 bases). The V gene lost 5 bases and the J gene lost 2 bases, with 9 bases spanning the gap. The length of the CDR3 is 13 residues. Germline V lookup: CDR1 MNHEY, CDR2 SMNVEV (reference sequence). CDR3 sequence: CASSDSLNYGYTF. The CDR3 DNA is TGTGCCAGCAGTGACAGTCTCAACTATGGCTACACCTTC.

This clone was found once. V is TRBV6-5 and J is TRBJ1-2; TRBD1 matches at 9 bases. The CDR3 loop spans 15 amino acids. Per the germline V gene, CDR1 is MNHEY and CDR2 is SVGAGI. The V gene end was trimmed by 4 bases and the J gene end by 8 bases; junction bases not matched to a gene: 11. CDR3 nucleotides: TGTGCCAGCAGTTTCCCCTCCGGGACAGGGCGCGGCTACACCTTC. It translates to CASSFPSGTGRGYTF.

The chain has TRBV29-1 and TRBJ2-7, with TRBD2 as a possible D gene (7 bases). The CDR3 covers 13 residues. Trimming shortened V by 0 bases and J by 4 bases, and 10 bases separated the two germline ends. CDR1 is SQVTM, CDR2 ANQGSEA, per germline. Written as DNA, the CDR3 is TGCAGCGTTGAAGACGCGGGGGCTTACGAGCAGTACTTC. This encodes CSVEDAGAYEQYF.

The gene calls are TRBV4-3 and TRBJ1-5; D is perhaps TRBD1 (6 bases). The CDR3 consists of 16 residues. Germline-derived CDR1 and CDR2 are LGHNA and YSLEER. Trimming left V 0 bases short and J 4 bases short, with 13 bases between. Here the CDR3 reads CASSQESRGRNQPQHF. As DNA, the CDR3 is TGCGCCAGCAGCCAAGAATCGCGGGGGCGAAATCAGCCCCAGCATTTT.

The chain carries TRBV7-9 and TRBJ1-5; D is unclear. The CDR3 spans 13 residues. V shed 4 bases and J shed 3 bases, with 7 bases lying between them. Germline CDR1 and CDR2: SEHNR and FQNEAQ (reference sequence). CDR3 nucleotides: TGTGCCAGCAGCTCCGGACTCAATCAGCCCCAGCATTTT. Amino acids: CASSSGLNQPQHF.

The chain uses TRBV9 and TRBJ2-1; 7 positions match TRBD2. CDR1 is SGDLS, CDR2 YYNGEE, per germline. The CDR3 totals 16 residues. Trimming took 1 base from V and 9 from J; bases not matched to a gene: 13. The CDR3 reads CASSVNPAAGEREQFF. DNA of the CDR3: TGTGCCAGCAGCGTAAATCCGGCGGCGGGGGAGCGTGAGCAGTTCTTC.

The chain carries TRBV5-6 and TRBJ1-3; TRBD1 might be the D (5 bases). Germline V gene data show CDR1 as SGHDT and CDR2 as YYEEEE. The germline V and J ends were trimmed by 5 bases and 0 bases, with 12 bases remaining between them. CDR3 length equals 15 residues. CDR3 sequence reads: CASSLQVASGNTIYF. Written as DNA, the CDR3 is TGTGCCAGCAGTCTACAGGTCGCCTCTGGAAACACCATATATTTT.

The chain has TRBV30 and TRBJ1-1, with D tentatively TRBD1 (5 bases). The CDR3 totals 13 residues. The ends were cut back, 0 bases at V and 10 bases at J, with 15 bases in the middle. CDR1 and CDR2 (germline): GTSNPN, SVGIG (reference sequence). The CDR3, as DNA: TGTGCCTGGAGTGTGTCAGGGTTATACGTAGCTTTCTTT. Translated, it gives CAWSVSGLYVAFF.

The chain links TRBV30 to TRBJ1-2; D possibly corresponds to TRBD1 (6 bases). V dropped 5 bases and J dropped 6 bases, with 19 bases sitting between them. Germline CDR1 is GTSNPN and CDR2 is SVGIG (reference sequence). This CDR3 spans 14 amino acids. For the CDR3, the DNA is TGTGCCTGGGGAGAGACCGGGACAATAAATGGCTACACCTTC. This encodes CAWGETGTINGYTF.

The chain uses TRBV25-1 and TRBJ2-5; 11 bases match TRBD1. The J call may not be correct, given that the DNA end is closer to TRBJ2-7. Germline values: CDR1 MGHDK, CDR2 SYGVNS. The CDR3 is made up of 15 amino acids. DNA for the CDR3: TGTGCCAGCTCCTTCGGGACAGGGGGGAACTACGAGCAGTACTTC. Its protein is CASSFGTGGNYEQYF.

The chain has TRBV6-7 and TRBJ2-2, with a weak D call TRBD1 (5 bases). TRBV6-7 is recorded as an ORF, its role being uncertain. This CDR3 is built from 19 residues. V was shortened by 0 bases and J by 0 bases, with 17 bases between the two germline ends. CDR3 region: CASSYSIDHRMTNTGELFF. In DNA, the CDR3 is TGTGCCAGCAGTTACTCGATAGACCACAGGATGACGAACACCGGGGAGCTGTTTTTT.

The rearrangement uses TRBV7-9 and TRBJ1-2; TRBD1 matches 7 bases. With V trimmed by 8 bases and J by 0 bases, 15 bases remained unmatched. The CDR3 is made up of 17 amino acids. From germline, CDR1 is SEHNR and CDR2 FQNEAQ (reference sequence). Here the CDR3 DNA reads TGTGCCAGCGTTTCACAGGGGCCTCCGGGAGCTAACTATGGCTACACCTTC. This encodes CASVSQGPPGANYGYTF.

V gene TRBV19 combines with J gene TRBJ2-1; 9 nucleotides align to TRBD1. Losses at the gene ends were 6 bases for V and 7 bases for J; bases not matched to a gene: 4. CDR3 length: 13 residues. Germline assignment: CDR1 LNHDA and CDR2 SQIVND (reference sequence). The CDR3 nucleotides read TGTGCCAGTAGGACAGGGGGGTGGAATGAGCAGTTCTTC. Translation: CASRTGGWNEQFF.

This clone was seen only a few times. This chain links TRBV2 with TRBJ2-7; possibly TRBD1 for D (5 bases). V was pared by 1 base and J by 2 bases, with 12 bases between. This CDR3 has 15 amino acids. Per the germline V gene, CDR1 is SNHLY and CDR2 is FYNNEI. This chain's CDR3 is CASSEERRVPYEQYF. The CDR3 DNA reads TGTGCCAGCAGTGAAGAGCGCAGGGTCCCCTACGAGCAGTACTTC. Looking up the rest from reference TRBV2 and TRBJ2-7 gives the full variable domain: EPEVTQTPSHQVTQMGQEVILRCVPISNHLYFYWYRQILGQKVEFLVSFYNNEISEKSEIFDDQFSVERPDGSNFTLKIRSTKLEDSAMYFCASSEERRVPYEQYFGPGTRLTVT.

The genes are TRBV5-4 and TRBJ1-1; 7 nucleotides line up with TRBD1. Germline values: CDR1 SGHNT, CDR2 YYREEE (reference sequence). The CDR3 consists of 13 residues. Germline trimming cut 6 bases from V and 6 bases from J; bases unmatched to any gene: 8. The CDR3 DNA sequence: TGTGCCAGCAAATCGGACAGGTTGGCTGAAGCTTTCTTT. Translation: CASKSDRLAEAFF.

This rearrangement joins TRBV5-1 to TRBJ2-5; TRBD2 matches at 11 bases. Germline V gene data show CDR1 as SGHRS and CDR2 as YFSETQ. The CDR3 contains 18 residues. The V segment lost 0 bases and the J segment 5 bases; nucleotides outside the gene matches: 12. CDR3 nucleotides: TGCGCCAGCAGCTTGGCTTGGCTAGCGGGAGGAGGTCACGAGACCCAGTACTTC. Translation gives CASSLAWLAGGGHETQYF.

The CDR3 protein is CASSLDRPMNYEQYF. CDR3 nucleotide sequence: TGTGCCAGCAGTCTAGACAGGCCCATGAACTACGAGCAGTACTTC. This rearrangement joins TRBV6-6 to TRBJ2-5, with TRBD1 as a possible D gene (6 bases). The J call may be faulty, since TRBJ2-7 better matches the DNA end. Germline CDR1 is MNHNY and CDR2 is SVGAGI (reference sequence). This CDR3 is 15 amino acids long.

This clone was recorded only once. The chain employs TRBV30 and TRBJ2-7; D is possibly TRBD2 (5 bases). CDR3 length: 13 residues. The V end was cut by 3 bases, the J end by 0 bases, with 9 bases between. Per the germline V gene, CDR1 is GTSNPN and CDR2 is SVGIG (reference sequence). The CDR3 loop is CAWSVGSSYEQYF. CDR3 coding DNA: TGTGCCTGGAGCGTGGGGAGCTCCTACGAGCAGTACTTC.

This clone came up once. This chain connects TRBV6-5 to TRBJ2-1; D perhaps matches TRBD2 (5 bases). Looked up from germline, CDR1 is MNHEY and CDR2 is SVGAGI. There are 13 residues in the CDR3. V lost 8 bases to trimming and J lost 3 bases, with 11 bases between them. The DNA for the CDR3 is TGTGCCAGCGGAACCGGGGTCTACAATGAGCAGTTCTTC. Protein sequence: CASGTGVYNEQFF.

The chain employs TRBV27 and TRBJ1-6; D unclear. The CDR3 loop spans 13 amino acids. Germline CDR1 and CDR2: MNHEY and SMNVEV (reference sequence). With 5 bases removed from V and 9 bases from J, the gap between germline ends came to 11 bases. The CDR3 nucleotides read TGTGCCAGCAGTCTCAGAACCTTTTCACCCCTCCACTTT. It encodes CASSLRTFSPLHF.

The rearrangement uses TRBV9 and TRBJ2-2; TRBD1 matches 9 bases. The V gene's germline CDR1 is SGDLS and CDR2 YYNGEE. The J segment lost 7 bases and the V segment lost 3 bases, leaving 10 bases of the junction unmatched. This CDR3 is built from 16 residues. In DNA form, the CDR3 reads TGTGCCAGCAGCGCACGGACAGGGGATTGGATCGGGGAGCTGTTTTTT. Protein sequence: CASSARTGDWIGELFF.

The chain is built from TRBV27 and TRBJ2-3; 11 bases are a match to TRBD2. J lost 6 bases, V lost 2 bases, and 7 bases had no gene match. CDR1 is MNHEY, CDR2 SMNVEV, per germline (reference sequence). This CDR3 comprises 16 residues. The CDR3 bases are TGTGCCAGCAGTTTAATAGCGGGAGGGCCCCCCGATACGCAGTATTTT. The encoded protein is CASSLIAGGPPDTQYF.

The chain has TRBV5-3 and TRBJ2-1, with TRBD2 matching 13 bases. TRBV5-3 is known as an ORF, though its function is uncertain. CDR3 length: 17 residues. Losses at the gene ends were 2 bases for V and 5 bases for J; bases not matched to a gene: 7. Here the CDR3 reads CARSFSSLAGGHNEQFF. The CDR3 nucleotides read TGTGCCAGAAGCTTCTCCTCACTAGCGGGGGGGCACAATGAGCAGTTCTTC.

The J gene is TRBJ1-2, the V gene TRBV4-3; the D gene is possibly TRBD1 (5 bases). Germline V gene sequence: CDR1 LGHNA, CDR2 YSLEER. The CDR3 runs 15 residues. V gave up 0 bases and J gave up 3 bases, with 11 bases separating them. The DNA of the CDR3 is TGCGCCAGCAGCCAAGATCGGTGGGGCTACTATGGCTACACCTTC. This encodes CASSQDRWGYYGYTF.

The CDR3 protein is CASSQSTGTGTGTGELFF. The CDR3 DNA is TGCGCCAGCAGCCAGTCGACCGGGACAGGCACTGGCACCGGGGAGCTGTTTTTT. The chain is built from TRBV4-1 and TRBJ2-2, with 8 bases identical to TRBD1. CDR1 and CDR2 (germline): MGHRA, YSYEKL. V shed 3 bases and J 4 bases; nucleotides not matched to a gene: 13. The CDR3 contains 18 residues.

This chain uses TRBV19 with TRBJ2-3, with 8 nucleotides matching TRBD1. Losses at the gene ends were 6 bases for V and 1 base for J; bases not matched to a gene: 6. The CDR3 length is 15 residues. Germline CDR1 LNHDA, CDR2 SQIVND (reference sequence). CDR3: CASSLTGGGTDTQYF. CDR3 nucleotide sequence: TGTGCCAGTAGCCTAACAGGGGGAGGCACAGATACGCAGTATTTT.

CDR3 sequence: CASSESAGSYEQYF. CDR3 DNA sequence: TGTGCCAGCAGTGAATCCGCGGGGAGCTACGAGCAGTACTTC. V is TRBV6-1 and J is TRBJ2-7, with D tentatively TRBD2 (6 bases). The CDR3 contains 14 residues. Deletions cut 2 bases from V and 3 bases from J, with 11 bases between. CDR1 is MNHNS and CDR2 is SASEGT in the germline V gene.

The chain joins TRBV6-1 to TRBJ2-1; 11 nucleotides line up with TRBD2. CDR1 and CDR2 (germline): MNHNS, SASEGT. CDR3 length: 15 residues. J lost 4 bases, V lost 3 bases, and 2 bases had no gene match. The CDR3 coding sequence is TGTGCCAGCAGTGAGGGACTAGCGGCTTACAATGAGCAGTTCTTC. As protein: CASSEGLAAYNEQFF.

The chain employs TRBV7-6 and TRBJ2-5; D gene ambiguous. The length of the CDR3 is 11 residues. The V gene lost 4 bases and the J gene lost 9 bases, with 9 bases spanning the gap. Germline V gene sequence: CDR1 SGHVS, CDR2 FNYEAQ. The CDR3: CASSSDRAQYF. Here the CDR3 DNA reads TGTGCCAGCAGCTCCGACCGGGCCCAGTACTTC.

This rearrangement joins TRBV4-3 to TRBJ2-1, with 13 bases identical to TRBD2. The germline CDR1 and CDR2 sequences are LGHNA and YSLEER. With V trimmed by 1 base and J by 6 bases, 3 bases remained unmatched. CDR3 size: 16 residues. The CDR3: CASSQGRTSGGNEQFF. In nucleotides, the CDR3 is TGCGCCAGCAGCCAAGGGAGGACTAGCGGGGGCAATGAGCAGTTCTTC.